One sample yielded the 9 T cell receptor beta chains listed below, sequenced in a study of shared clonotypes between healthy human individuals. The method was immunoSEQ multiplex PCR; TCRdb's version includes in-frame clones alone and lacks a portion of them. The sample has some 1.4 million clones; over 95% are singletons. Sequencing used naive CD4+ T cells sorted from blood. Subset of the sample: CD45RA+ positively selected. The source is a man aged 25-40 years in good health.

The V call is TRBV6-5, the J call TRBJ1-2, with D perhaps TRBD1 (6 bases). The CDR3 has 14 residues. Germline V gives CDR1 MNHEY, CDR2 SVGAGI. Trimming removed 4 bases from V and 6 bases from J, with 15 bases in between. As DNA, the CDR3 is TGTGCCAGCAGTTGGGATGGGGGCGTGAATGGCTACACCTTC. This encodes CASSWDGGVNGYTF.

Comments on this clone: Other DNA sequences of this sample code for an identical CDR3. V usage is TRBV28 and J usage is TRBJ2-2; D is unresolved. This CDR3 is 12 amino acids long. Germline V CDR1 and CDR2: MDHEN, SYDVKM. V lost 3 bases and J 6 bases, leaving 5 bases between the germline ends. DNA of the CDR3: TGTGCCAGCAGTTTGATCGCCGGGGAGCTGTTTTTT. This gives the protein CASSLIAGELFF.

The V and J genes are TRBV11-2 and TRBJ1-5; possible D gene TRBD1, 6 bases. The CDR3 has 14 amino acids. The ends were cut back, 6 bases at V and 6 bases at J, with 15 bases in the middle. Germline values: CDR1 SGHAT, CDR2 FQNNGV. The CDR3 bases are TGTGCCAGCAGTATGGGGGGGCGAGGTCAGCCCCAGCATTTT. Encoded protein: CASSMGGRGQPQHF.

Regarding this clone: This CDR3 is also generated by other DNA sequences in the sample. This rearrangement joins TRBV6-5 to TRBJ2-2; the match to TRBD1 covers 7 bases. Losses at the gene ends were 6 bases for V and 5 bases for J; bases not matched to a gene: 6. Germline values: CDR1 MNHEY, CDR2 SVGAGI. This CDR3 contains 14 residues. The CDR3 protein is CASRRQGRTGELFF. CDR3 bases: TGTGCCAGCAGAAGACAGGGAAGGACCGGGGAGCTGTTTTTT.

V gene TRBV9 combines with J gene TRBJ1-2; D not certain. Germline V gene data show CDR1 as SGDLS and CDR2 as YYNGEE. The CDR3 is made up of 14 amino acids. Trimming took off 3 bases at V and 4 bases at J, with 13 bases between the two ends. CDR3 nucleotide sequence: TGTGCCAGCAGCGCTGGACGTTCGGTCTATGGCTACACCTTC. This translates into CASSAGRSVYGYTF.

CDR3: CASSIGGSVNTGELFF. The CDR3 DNA reads TGTGCCAGTAGTATAGGCGGTTCAGTCAACACCGGGGAGCTGTTTTTT. V gene TRBV19 combines with J gene TRBJ2-2, with no clear D. V lost 1 base to trimming and J lost 2 bases, with 11 bases between them. CDR3 length equals 16 residues. Per the germline V gene, CDR1 is LNHDA and CDR2 is SQIVND (reference sequence). Variable domain in full (rest from reference TRBV19 and TRBJ2-2): DGGITQSPKYLFRKEGQNVTLSCEQNLNHDAMYWYRQDPGQGLRLIYYSQIVNDFQKGDIAEGYSVSREKKESFPLTVTSAQKNPTAFYLCASSIGGSVNTGELFFGEGSRLTVL.

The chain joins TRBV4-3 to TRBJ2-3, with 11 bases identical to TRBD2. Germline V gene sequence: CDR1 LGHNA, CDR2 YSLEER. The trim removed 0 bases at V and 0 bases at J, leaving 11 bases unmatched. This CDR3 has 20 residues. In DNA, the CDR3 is TGCGCCAGCAGCCAAGATGGGACGGCTAGCGGGAGGCTCAGCACAGATACGCAGTATTTT. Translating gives CASSQDGTASGRLSTDTQYF.

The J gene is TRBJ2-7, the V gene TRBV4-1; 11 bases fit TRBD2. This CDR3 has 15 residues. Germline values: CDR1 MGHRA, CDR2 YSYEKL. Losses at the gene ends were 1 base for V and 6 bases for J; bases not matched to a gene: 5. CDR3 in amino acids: CASSQVVAGGFEQYF. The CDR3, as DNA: TGCGCCAGCAGCCAAGTGGTAGCGGGAGGGTTCGAGCAGTACTTC.

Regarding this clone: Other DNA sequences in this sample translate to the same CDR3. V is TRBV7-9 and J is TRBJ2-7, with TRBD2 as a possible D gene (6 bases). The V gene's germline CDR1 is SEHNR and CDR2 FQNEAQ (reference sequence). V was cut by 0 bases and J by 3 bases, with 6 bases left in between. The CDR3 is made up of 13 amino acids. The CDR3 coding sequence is TGTGCCAGCAGCTTAGCCGGGAGCTACGAGCAGTACTTC. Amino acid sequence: CASSLAGSYEQYF.